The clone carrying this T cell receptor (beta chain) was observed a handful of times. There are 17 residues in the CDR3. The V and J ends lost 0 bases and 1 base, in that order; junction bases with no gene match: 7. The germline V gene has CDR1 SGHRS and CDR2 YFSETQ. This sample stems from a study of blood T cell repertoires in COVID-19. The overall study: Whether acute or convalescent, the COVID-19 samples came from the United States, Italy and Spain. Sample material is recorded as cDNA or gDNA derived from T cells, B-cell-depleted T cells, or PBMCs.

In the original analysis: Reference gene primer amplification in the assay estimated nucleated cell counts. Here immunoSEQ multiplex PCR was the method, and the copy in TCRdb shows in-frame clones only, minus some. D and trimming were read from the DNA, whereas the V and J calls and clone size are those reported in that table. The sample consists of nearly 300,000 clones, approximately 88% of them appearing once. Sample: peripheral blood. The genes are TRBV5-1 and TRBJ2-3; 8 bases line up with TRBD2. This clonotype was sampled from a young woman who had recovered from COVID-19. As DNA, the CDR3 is TGCGCCAGCAGCTTGGTTTTGGGAGCGGGGGGCACAGATACGCAGTATTTT. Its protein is CASSLVLGAGGTDTQYF.